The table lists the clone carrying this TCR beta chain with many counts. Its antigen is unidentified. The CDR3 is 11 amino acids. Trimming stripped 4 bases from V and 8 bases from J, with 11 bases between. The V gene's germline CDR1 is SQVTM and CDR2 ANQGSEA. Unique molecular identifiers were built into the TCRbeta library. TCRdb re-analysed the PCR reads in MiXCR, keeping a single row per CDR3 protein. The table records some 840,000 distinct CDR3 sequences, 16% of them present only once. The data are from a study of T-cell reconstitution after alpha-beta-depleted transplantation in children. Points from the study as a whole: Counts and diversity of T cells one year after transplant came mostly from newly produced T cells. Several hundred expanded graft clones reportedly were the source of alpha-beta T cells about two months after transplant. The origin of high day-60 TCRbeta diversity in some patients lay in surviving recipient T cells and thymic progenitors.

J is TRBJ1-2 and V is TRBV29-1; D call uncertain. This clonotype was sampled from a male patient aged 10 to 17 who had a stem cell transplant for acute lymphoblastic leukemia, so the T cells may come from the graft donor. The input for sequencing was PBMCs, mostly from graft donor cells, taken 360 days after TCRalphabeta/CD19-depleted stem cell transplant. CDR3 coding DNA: TGCAGCGTTGTTCGAACAGCAGGCTACACCTTC. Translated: CSVVRTAGYTF.